Listed below are T cell receptor beta chains from one sample, sequenced in a study of T cells after yellow fever vaccination. Each CDR3 protein gets one entry after TCRdb re-called the 5' RACE reads with MiXCR. Here the sample spans 350,000 to 450,000 distinct CDR3 sequences, 6.2% being singletons. This specimen was PBMCs, taken 5 days after the yellow fever booster vaccination. Source of these receptors: a man aged 25 to 40 who received the YFV17D yellow fever vaccine. CDR3s include the opening cysteine and the closing phenylalanine or tryptophan. A D gene is named only where the DNA matches it firmly. The listing skips clone size in some rows; elsewhere it reads once, few, many or a size class.

many	TRBV20-1	NA	TRBJ2-2	TGCAGTGCTAGAGATGCGGGAAACACCGGGGAGCTGTTTTTT	CSARDAGNTGELFF
many	TRBV9	NA	TRBJ1-1	TGTGCCAGCAGCGTAGACGCGAACACTGAAGCTTTCTTT	CASSVDANTEAFF
many	TRBV20-1	TRBD2	TRBJ2-1	TGCAGTGCTAGTCCCACTAGCGTTGAGCAGTTCTTC	CSASPTSVEQFF
NA	TRBV12-3/TRBV12-4	TRBD2	TRBJ2-7	TGTGCCAGCAGTGCGCACCCCAAGACTAGCGGGGGCCACTACGAGCAGTACTTC	CASSAHPKTSGGHYEQYF
few	TRBV20-1	NA	TRBJ2-7	TGCAGTGCTAGAGGCTTTAGGTCGAAGGGAGAGGAGCAGTACTTC	CSARGFRSKGEEQYF
few	TRBV5-1	TRBD1	TRBJ2-2	TGCGCCAGCAGCACGAGGGACAGGACCTTTGACACCGGGGAGCTGTTTTTT	CASSTRDRTFDTGELFF
NA	TRBV30	NA	TRBJ2-1	TGTGCCTGGAGTTTTTGGGACGCGGAGCAGTTCTTC	CAWSFWDAEQFF
many	TRBV12-3/TRBV12-4	NA	TRBJ1-5	TGTGCCAGCAGTTTAATCATGGGCAATCAGCCCCAGCATTTT	CASSLIMGNQPQHF
many	TRBV11-2	TRBD1	TRBJ1-1	TGTGCCAGCAGCTTACCTCACAGGGGGGCCACTGAAGCTTTCTTT	CASSLPHRGATEAFF
few	TRBV5-1	TRBD2	TRBJ2-3	TGCGCCAGCAGCTGGGGCGGGGGGCCCACAGATACGCAGTATTTT	CASSWGGGPTDTQYF
few	TRBV6-1	TRBD1	TRBJ1-2	TGTGCCAGCAGCTTCGACAGGGGAGGTGGCTACACCTTC	CASSFDRGGGYTF
NA	TRBV20-1	TRBD2	TRBJ2-3	TGCAGTGCTCCGACTAGCGGGGACAGAGATACGCAGTATTTT	CSAPTSGDRDTQYF
many	TRBV9	NA	TRBJ2-5	TGTGCCAGCAGCCGAGGGGGGGCCACGCAAGAGACCCAGTACTTC	CASSRGGATQETQYF
few	TRBV20-1	NA	TRBJ2-1	TGCAGTGCTAGGGTAAGGCGGCCGGGAGAGTACAATGAGCAGTTCTTC	CSARVRRPGEYNEQFF
NA	TRBV25-1	NA	TRBJ2-7	TGTGCCAGCCAAATCGGGTACGAGCAGTACTTC	CASQIGYEQYF
NA	TRBV6-1	NA	TRBJ2-7	TGTGCCAGCAGTACCGGGGGTACAAACGAGCAGTACTTC	CASSTGGTNEQYF
NA	TRBV6-1	TRBD2	TRBJ2-3	TGTGCCGGACGACTAGCGGCGGCAGATACGCAGTATTTT	CAGRLAAADTQYF
NA	TRBV28	TRBD2	TRBJ2-3	TGTGCCAGCGTCCCTGGACTAGCGGGAGGGTTGACAGATACGCAGTATTTT	CASVPGLAGGLTDTQYF
many	TRBV7-2	NA	TRBJ2-3	TGTGCCAGCAGCTCATTAGGTGGCAGGGCAACAGATACGCAGTATTTT	CASSSLGGRATDTQYF
NA	TRBV7-2	NA	TRBJ2-3	TGTGCCACCGGCCGTAGGGGCACAGATACGCAGTATTTT	CATGRRGTDTQYF
NA	TRBV7-2	NA	TRBJ2-6	TGTGCCAGCACCCCCTCCCCTGGGGCCAACGTCCTGACTTTC	CASTPSPGANVLTF
few	TRBV5-1	NA	TRBJ2-5	TGCGCCAGCAGCTTCCAGGCCGAAGAGACCCAGTACTTC	CASSFQAEETQYF
few	TRBV10-2	TRBD1	TRBJ1-2	TGCGCCAGCAGGGGACAGAACTATGGCTACACCTTC	CASRGQNYGYTF
few	TRBV29-1	TRBD2	TRBJ2-1	TGCAGCGCCTCGGGACTAGCTGAGAATGAGCAGTTCTTC	CSASGLAENEQFF
few	TRBV5-8	NA	TRBJ2-2	TGTGCCAGCAGCCCTGGGATGCAGGGCGGCACCGGGGAGCTGTTTTTT	CASSPGMQGGTGELFF
NA	TRBV7-9	TRBD2	TRBJ2-1	TGTGCCAGCAGCCCCCCGGGACTAGCGGGAGTAGGCAATGAGCAGTTCTTC	CASSPPGLAGVGNEQFF
NA	TRBV19	TRBD1	TRBJ1-2	TGTGCCAGTAGTTGGGACAGATATGGCTACACCTTC	CASSWDRYGYTF
NA	TRBV12-3/TRBV12-4	NA	TRBJ2-1	TGTGCCAGCACGGGGGCCCCCTACAATGAGCAGTTCTTC	CASTGAPYNEQFF
NA	TRBV5-1	NA	TRBJ1-2	TGCGCCAGCAGCTCGGAGCCCACCGATAACTATGGCTACACCTTC	CASSSEPTDNYGYTF
once	TRBV4-1	TRBD2	TRBJ2-1	TGCGCCAGCAGCCCTAGCGGGAGAATCAATGAGCAGTTCTTC	CASSPSGRINEQFF
many	TRBV5-1	NA	TRBJ2-7	TGCGCCAGCAGCGTGTTAGCCGGCGAGCAGTACTTC	CASSVLAGEQYF
NA	TRBV12-3/TRBV12-4	NA	TRBJ2-7	TGTGCCAGCAGTTTAGCTAATCTTGCTGGGGGGGAGCAGTACTTC	CASSLANLAGGEQYF